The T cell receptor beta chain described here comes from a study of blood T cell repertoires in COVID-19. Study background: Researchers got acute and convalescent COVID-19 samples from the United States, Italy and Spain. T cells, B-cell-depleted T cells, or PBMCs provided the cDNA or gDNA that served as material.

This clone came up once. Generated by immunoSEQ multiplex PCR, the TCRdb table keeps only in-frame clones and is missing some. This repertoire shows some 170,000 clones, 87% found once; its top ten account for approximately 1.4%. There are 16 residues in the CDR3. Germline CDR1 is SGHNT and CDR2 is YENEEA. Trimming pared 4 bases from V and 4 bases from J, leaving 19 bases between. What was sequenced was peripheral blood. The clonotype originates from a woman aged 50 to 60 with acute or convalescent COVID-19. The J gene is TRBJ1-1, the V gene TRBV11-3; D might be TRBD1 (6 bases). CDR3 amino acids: CASSSTSGRGGTEAFF. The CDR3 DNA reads TGTGCCAGCAGCTCAACCTCCGGCAGAGGGGGCACTGAAGCTTTCTTT.